Listed here are 17 T cell receptor beta chains from one sample, sequenced in a study of CD4+ T cells in melanoma. Libraries were prepared by immunoSEQ multiplex PCR; TCRdb keeps only in-frame clonotypes and omits some of them. The table records approximately 15,000 clones, 65% to 85% of them present only once. Sequenced material: cells from a culture (not recorded whether cultured in vitro). The receptors stem from a human donor with melanoma.

This clone showed up just once. The V and J genes are TRBV30 and TRBJ1-2; tentative D call: TRBD1 (6 bases). The CDR3 sequence is 13 residues long. V gave up 3 bases and J gave up 4 bases, with 12 bases separating them. Germline lookup yields CDR1 GTSNPN and CDR2 SVGIG (reference sequence). This CDR3 is CAWSRGGAYGYTF. CDR3 DNA sequence: TGTGCCTGGAGCCGGGGGGGGGCCTATGGCTACACCTTC.

The chain recombines TRBV5-1 with TRBJ1-2; D might be TRBD1 (5 bases). The germline V gene has CDR1 SGHRS and CDR2 YFSETQ. The CDR3 is 18 residues long. V was cut by 3 bases and J by 0 bases, with 21 bases left in between. CDR3 nucleotides: TGCGCCAGCAGCTCATTGGGGGAGACAGTGAACCCTAACTATGGCTACACCTTC. Amino acid sequence: CASSSLGETVNPNYGYTF.

The V gene is TRBV30, the J gene TRBJ2-7; D gene uncertain. This CDR3 region has 11 residues. V shed 3 bases and J shed 4 bases, with 7 bases lying between them. Germline V gene data show CDR1 as GTSNPN and CDR2 as SVGIG (reference sequence). CDR3 in amino acids: CAWSVAYEQYF. The CDR3 DNA reads TGTGCCTGGAGCGTCGCGTACGAGCAGTACTTC.

The chain uses TRBV14 and TRBJ2-7; D perhaps matches TRBD2 (6 bases). The germline V and J ends were trimmed by 1 base and 4 bases, with 14 bases remaining between them. The CDR3 extends over 15 amino acids. Germline V gene lookup returns CDR1 SGHDN and CDR2 FVKESK. The CDR3: CASSQAPRREYEQYF. In nucleotides, the CDR3 is TGTGCCAGCAGCCAAGCCCCCCGGAGGGAATACGAGCAGTACTTC.

V is TRBV5-1 and J is TRBJ2-7; D may correspond to TRBD1 or TRBD2 (5 bases each). From germline, CDR1 is SGHRS and CDR2 YFSETQ. V lost 2 bases and J 4 bases, leaving 7 bases between the germline ends. The CDR3 is made up of 12 amino acids. CDR3 DNA: TGCGCCAGCAGCTTTGGGGGATACGAGCAGTACTTC. It yields the protein CASSFGGYEQYF.

V and J are TRBV27 and TRBJ2-3; 9 positions agree with TRBD1. CDR1 is MNHEY, CDR2 SMNVEV, per germline (reference sequence). V was clipped by 2 bases and J by 1 base; unmatched bases: 4. The CDR3 extends over 16 amino acids. CDR3 sequence reads: CASSLLQGAGTDTQYF. In nucleotides, the CDR3 is TGTGCCAGCAGTTTACTACAGGGGGCTGGCACAGATACGCAGTATTTT.

The rearrangement uses TRBV2 and TRBJ1-2; D unresolved. The CDR3 has 13 residues. CDR1 and CDR2 from the germline V gene are SNHLY and FYNNEI. The V end lost 5 bases, the J end lost 2 bases, and 9 bases lay between the germline ends. The CDR3 is CASSIGPNYGYTF. DNA for the CDR3: TGTGCCAGCAGTATCGGCCCGAACTATGGCTACACCTTC.

The J gene is TRBJ1-4, the V gene TRBV11-2, with a tentative D call TRBD1 (6 bases). V lost 2 bases and J 3 bases, leaving 19 bases between the germline ends. The germline V gene encodes CDR1 SGHAT and CDR2 FQNNGV. There are 18 residues in the CDR3. The CDR3 here is CASSLHPPSRTANEKLFF. The CDR3 nucleotides read TGTGCCAGCAGCTTACACCCACCCTCACGGACAGCTAATGAAAAACTGTTTTTT.

The CDR3, as DNA: TGTGCCAGCAGCTTGGTTAAGGGTGGAACAGATACGCAGTATTTT. This gives the protein CASSLVKGGTDTQYF. The J gene is TRBJ2-3, the V gene TRBV5-8, with D unclear. The CDR3 is 15 residues long. V shed 0 bases and J shed 3 bases, with 11 bases lying between them. Per the germline V gene, CDR1 is SGHTS and CDR2 is YDEGEE.

The J gene is TRBJ1-6, the V gene TRBV6-1, with D possibly matching TRBD1 (6 bases). The CDR3 consists of 17 residues. Between the trimmed V and J ends, which lost 3 bases and 10 bases, there was a span of 22 bases. Germline V lookup: CDR1 MNHNS, CDR2 SASEGT. The CDR3 loop reads CASSDQHHRELWSPLHF. The CDR3 DNA follows: TGTGCCAGCAGTGACCAGCACCACAGGGAGTTGTGGTCACCCCTCCACTTT.

The table lists this clone with a few counts. The V call is TRBV14, the J call TRBJ2-1; a possible D gene is TRBD2 (7 bases). The V gene lost 3 bases and the J gene lost 10 bases, with 16 bases spanning the gap. Germline V gene sequence: CDR1 SGHDN, CDR2 FVKESK. The CDR3 is 14 amino acids. This CDR3 is CASSQGGHGAEQFF. CDR3 coding DNA: TGTGCCAGCAGCCAGGGGGGGCACGGGGCCGAGCAGTTCTTC.

The chain has TRBV6-5 and TRBJ2-5, with TRBD2 matching over 11 bases. The length of the CDR3 is 16 residues. V lost 4 bases and J lost 5; bases outside the gene matches: 9. Germline assignment: CDR1 MNHEY and CDR2 SVGAGI. This CDR3 reads CASSSLAGGREETQYF. The DNA for the CDR3 is TGTGCCAGCAGTTCGCTAGCGGGGGGCCGGGAGGAGACCCAGTACTTC.

The chain employs TRBV30 and TRBJ1-5, with a weak D call TRBD1 (6 bases). The V gene's germline CDR1 is GTSNPN and CDR2 SVGIG (reference sequence). The CDR3 sequence is 15 residues long. Deletions cut 3 bases from V and 4 bases from J, with 16 bases between. The CDR3 region has the DNA TGTGCCTGGAGCACGGGGGGGACACAAAATCAGCCCCAGCATTTT. Translated, it gives CAWSTGGTQNQPQHF. The complete variable domain, with remaining parts taken from reference TRBV30 and TRBJ1-5, reads SQTIHQWPATLVQPVGSPLSLECTVEGTSNPNLYWYRQAAGRGLQLLFYSVGIGQISSEVPQNLSASRPQDRQFILSSKKLLLSDSGFYLCAWSTGGTQNQPQHFGDGTRLSIL.

A single count supports this clone. The gene calls are TRBV5-6 and TRBJ2-3, with 8 positions matching TRBD1. Per germline, CDR1 SGHDT and CDR2 YYEEEE. The ends lost 4 bases at V and 4 bases at J; junction bases unmatched: 2. The CDR3 is made up of 13 amino acids. CDR3 residues: CASSRQGSDTQYF. The CDR3 nucleotides read TGTGCCAGCAGCAGACAGGGGTCAGATACGCAGTATTTT.

This chain connects TRBV2 to TRBJ2-7; the D gene could be TRBD1 or TRBD2 (7 bases each). Germline CDR1 SNHLY, CDR2 FYNNEI. With 5 bases removed from V and 2 bases from J, the gap between germline ends came to 19 bases. The CDR3 length is 16 residues. The CDR3 loop is CASSSAGTAGPYEQYF. The CDR3 bases are TGTGCCAGCAGTAGCGCCGGGACAGCGGGGCCCTACGAGCAGTACTTC. Complete variable domain (other parts from reference TRBV2 and TRBJ2-7): EPEVTQTPSHQVTQMGQEVILRCVPISNHLYFYWYRQILGQKVEFLVSFYNNEISEKSEIFDDQFSVERPDGSNFTLKIRSTKLEDSAMYFCASSSAGTAGPYEQYFGPGTRLTVT.

The V and J genes are TRBV9 and TRBJ2-5; D gene uncertain. Per germline, CDR1 SGDLS and CDR2 YYNGEE. The germline V and J ends were trimmed by 4 bases and 2 bases, with 12 bases remaining between them. The CDR3 has 14 residues. In DNA form, the CDR3 reads TGTGCCAGCAGCCCCGGCGCCAGTCAAGAGACCCAGTACTTC. Its protein product is CASSPGASQETQYF. The whole variable domain, remainder taken from reference TRBV9 and TRBJ2-5, is DSGVTQTPKHLITATGQRVTLRCSPRSGDLSVYWYQQSLDQGLQFLIQYYNGEERAKGNILERFSAQQFPDLHSELNLSSLELGDSALYFCASSPGASQETQYFGPGTRLLVL.

This chain links TRBV6-1 with TRBJ1-2, with TRBD1 identical over 9 bases. In germline, CDR1 is MNHNS, CDR2 SASEGT. V lost 7 bases, J lost 6 bases, and 12 bases stayed unmatched. This CDR3 has 15 residues. This chain's CDR3 is CASTHGGTGRDGYTF. The CDR3 DNA reads TGTGCCAGCACTCACGGCGGGACAGGGAGAGATGGCTACACCTTC.